This TCR beta chain was captured in a study of blood T cell repertoires in COVID-19. This table comes from immunoSEQ multiplex PCR, and its TCRdb copy is limited to in-frame clones, with some not included. The sample consists of fewer than 45,000 clones, around 86% of them appearing once. This CDR3 spans 14 amino acids. The germline V gene encodes CDR1 SEHNR and CDR2 FQNEAQ (reference sequence). Trimming removed 2 bases from V and 5 bases from J; junction bases left unmatched: 3. There are a few counts of this clone. The chain links TRBV7-9 to TRBJ2-7; 10 nucleotides match TRBD2. This sequence was found in a man older than 75 with active COVID-19. Material for sequencing was peripheral blood. The CDR3 DNA sequence: TGTGCCAGCAGCTTAAGCGGGAGGGCAGACGAGCAGTACTTC. Translated: CASSLSGRADEQYF.